This T cell receptor beta chain was identified in a study of regulatory T cells in long-lasting Graves disease. Study overall: The criterion for persistent Graves' disease was over 5 years of antithyroid drugs with positive TSH receptor antibodies. Study-level results: Fewer public clonotypes were shared by new patients (roughly 970) than by persistent patients (roughly 2,500). Study of thyroid tissue was not done, with only peripheral blood studied. Accuracy might have suffered from few samples.

This clonotype was counted at least ten times. The antigen remains unidentified. Time point in this sample: persistent/refractory GD, antithyroid drugs over 5 years with positive TRAb. Extracted PBMC RNA gave rise to the TCR library. To make TCR beta libraries, researchers used iRepertoire HTBI primers and Arm-PCR of CDR3 regions. Each CDR3 protein is one row after TCRdb ran MiXCR on the multiplex PCR reads. This table has about 470,000 distinct CDR3 sequences, 20% to 25% appearing once. The sequence was obtained from a female donor with Graves disease. Sequenced material: peripheral blood mononuclear cells (PBMCs), taken when the disease was refractory, from a patient treated with antithyroid drugs.

The CDR3 here is CASKRTGDDYGYTF. The CDR3 nucleotides read TGTGCCAGTAAACGGACAGGGGATGACTATGGCTACACCTTC. This chain connects TRBV19 to TRBJ1-2; 9 bases agree with TRBD1. V trimming: 7 bases; J trimming: 3 bases; junction bases outside the gene matches: 6. CDR3 size: 14 residues. Germline values: CDR1 LNHDA, CDR2 SQIVND (reference sequence). The whole variable domain, remainder taken from reference TRBV19 and TRBJ1-2, is DGGITQSPKYLFRKEGQNVTLSCEQNLNHDAMYWYRQDPGQGLRLIYYSQIVNDFQKGDIAEGYSVSREKKESFPLTVTSAQKNPTAFYLCASKRTGDDYGYTFGSGTRLTVV.